This TCR beta chain was sequenced for a study of beta chain features in type 1 diabetes. Via the markers CD45RO/CCR7/CD25/CD127/CD95/CD27, stem cell-like memory, regulatory, central memory and naive CD4+ cells were sorted. V was pared by 5 bases and J by 3 bases, with 13 bases between. The CDR3 spans 14 residues. Germline V gives CDR1 PRHDT, CDR2 FYEKMQ (reference sequence). Points on this clone: The antigen is unknown.

Study-wide points: Patients with type 1 diabetes carried fewer insertions and had more deletions at their VDJ junctions. Researchers cautioned that cDNA sequencing could over-represent cells with high TCR expression. Whether TCRB rearrangement is influenced by HLA type went unresolved here. Patients with Type 1 diabetes showed moderately but significantly shorter TCRB CDR3s in all four CD4+ subsets.

The sequenced template was cDNA made from the entire isolated RNA. Data came from immunoSEQ multiplex PCR; TCRdb stores just in-frame clones and leaves some out. This table holds some 350,000 clones, about 10% found once. The source of this sequence is a man aged 25 to 40 with type 1 diabetes. Sequencing used central memory CD4+ T cells from blood. This rearrangement joins TRBV13 to TRBJ1-1; D call uncertain. As DNA, the CDR3 is TGTGCCAGCAGCCGGACTAAGGCGGACACTGAAGCTTTCTTT. Translating it yields CASSRTKADTEAFF.